This T cell receptor beta chain was identified in a study of blood T cell repertoires in COVID-19. Overall study context: The samples span acute and convalescent COVID-19 from the United States, Italy and Spain. The analysed material was cDNA or gDNA that came from T cells, B-cell-depleted T cells, or PBMCs.

This clone was counted between two and nine times. Authors' methods: Using reference gene primer amplification, nucleated cell counts were estimated. Produced via immunoSEQ multiplex PCR; TCRdb's table is partial and in-frame only. V and J calls and clone size are as listed in that table; D and trimming were resolved from the DNA. The sample contains about 100,000 clones, approximately 70% of which appear only once. The CDR3 sequence is 13 residues long. CDR1 SGHKS and CDR2 YYEKEE come from the germline V gene (reference sequence). V gave up 4 bases and J gave up 10 bases; unmatched junction bases: 10.

This sequence was found in an elderly man with acute or convalescent COVID-19. The sequenced sample consisted of peripheral blood. The chain has TRBV5-5 and TRBJ2-7; 8 bases fit TRBD1. CDR3 in DNA: TGTGCCAGCAGCCTGGACAGGGACGCAGGACAGTACTTC. Translation gives CASSLDRDAGQYF.